Each of the 25 T cell receptor beta chains below was sequenced from the same sample in a study of T cells in tuberculosis. Sorting used thawed, overnight-rested PBMC stained with anti-CD3, a viability dye and GMM-loaded CD1B tetramer. CD1B tetramers were loaded with Rhodococcus equi-derived C32 glucose monomycolate. Measured with immunoSEQ multiplex PCR; TCRdb has only the in-frame clones, and not every one. The sample consists of 55,000 to 60,000 clones, 70% to 90% of them appearing once. Sequencing used CD1b-GMM tetramer-negative cells sorted from PBMCs. Receptors originate from an adult woman with latent tuberculosis.

V is TRBV5-6 and J is TRBJ1-5; D unclear. From germline, CDR1 is SGHDT and CDR2 YYEEEE. CDR3 length equals 15 residues. Between the trimmed V and J ends, which lost 4 bases and 5 bases, there was a span of 16 bases. In DNA, the CDR3 is TGTGCCAGCAGCACTAATAGTCCCCGTTATCAGCCCCAGCATTTT. Protein: CASSTNSPRYQPQHF.

The genes are TRBV7-2 and TRBJ2-2; TRBD2 might be the D (5 bases). Trimming stripped 5 bases from V and 7 bases from J, with 20 bases between. The CDR3 contains 16 residues. Germline-derived CDR1 and CDR2 are SGHTA and FQGNSA. The CDR3 loop reads CASSRAPGIAGGELFF. The CDR3, as DNA: TGTGCCAGCAGCCGCGCACCGGGTATTGCGGGCGGGGAGCTGTTTTTT.

The chain is built from TRBV27 and TRBJ2-3; D is unresolved. The CDR3 is 12 amino acids. Germline values: CDR1 MNHEY, CDR2 SMNVEV (reference sequence). Trimming left V 5 bases short and J 2 bases short, with 5 bases between. The CDR3 DNA is TGTGCCAGCAGTCTTTCCACAGATACGCAGTATTTT. Translated, it gives CASSLSTDTQYF.

The V call is TRBV20-1, the J call TRBJ2-7; D gene unclear. Germline CDR1 is DFQATT and CDR2 is SNEGSKA (reference sequence). The V gene lost 3 bases and the J gene lost 6 bases, with 9 bases spanning the gap. The CDR3 covers 11 residues. CDR3 DNA: TGCAGTGCTAGGGGCGAACGCGAGCAGTACTTC. This encodes CSARGEREQYF.

This chain joins TRBV18 and TRBJ2-1, with a possible D match to TRBD1 (6 bases). CDR1 is KGHSH and CDR2 is LQKENI in the germline V gene. The CDR3 is 14 residues long. The ends were cut back, 0 bases at V and 9 bases at J, with 12 bases in the middle. CDR3 in DNA: TGTGCCAGCTCACCACCGAGACCAGGGGTTGAGCAGTTCTTC. Protein: CASSPPRPGVEQFF.

This clone appeared a few times. This chain uses TRBV7-9 with TRBJ1-2, with 7 bases that match TRBD1. From germline, CDR1 is SEHNR and CDR2 FQNEAQ (reference sequence). CDR3 length equals 15 residues. V dropped 5 bases and J dropped 6; count of bases not matched to a gene: 12. CDR3 nucleotide sequence: TGTGCCAGCAGCGTCCCAGGGGGACCTTCAGATGGCTACACCTTC. It specifies CASSVPGGPSDGYTF. Supplemented by reference TRBV7-9 and TRBJ1-2, the full variable domain reads DTGVSQNPRHKITKRGQNVTFRCDPISEHNRLYWYRQTLGQGPEFLTYFQNEAQLEKSRLLSDRFSAERPKGSFSTLEIQRTEQGDSAMYLCASSVPGGPSDGYTFGSGTRLTVV.

This sequence joins TRBV7-6 and TRBJ1-2, with a tentative D call TRBD1 (5 bases). Germline-derived CDR1 and CDR2 are SGHVS and FNYEAQ. The CDR3 extends over 13 amino acids. Deletions cut 5 bases from V and 2 bases from J, with 9 bases between. CDR3 nucleotides: TGTGCCAGCAGCCCGGACACAAACTATGGCTACACCTTC. It encodes CASSPDTNYGYTF.

This sequence joins TRBV30 and TRBJ1-2; D not certain. CDR3 length: 15 residues. Deletions cut 3 bases from V and 0 bases from J, with 14 bases between. Germline CDR1 is GTSNPN and CDR2 is SVGIG (reference sequence). CDR3 sequence reads: CAWSRESGPNYGYTF. Written as DNA, the CDR3 is TGTGCCTGGAGCCGAGAGAGCGGTCCTAACTATGGCTACACCTTC.

This sequence joins TRBV28 and TRBJ1-1, with D unclear. V was shortened by 2 bases and J by 0 bases, with 7 bases between the two germline ends. From germline, CDR1 is MDHEN and CDR2 SYDVKM. The CDR3 covers 14 residues. CDR3 region: CASSLSSLNTEAFF. The CDR3 nucleotides are TGTGCCAGCAGTTTAAGCTCCTTGAACACTGAAGCTTTCTTT. Full variable domain (remainder filled in from reference TRBV28 and TRBJ1-1): DVKVTQSSRYLVKRTGEKVFLECVQDMDHENMFWYRQDPGLGLRLIYFSYDVKMKEKGDIPEGYSVSREKKERFSLILESASTNQTSMYLCASSLSSLNTEAFFGQGTRLTVV.

The rearrangement links TRBV21-1 to TRBJ2-2; TRBD1, the D gene given by the table, was not confirmed from the DNA. TRBV21-1 is a documented pseudogene. This CDR3 spans 18 amino acids. The CDR3 sequence is CASSLRDRGHWNTGELFF. The CDR3, as DNA: TGTGCCAGCAGCCTCCGGGACAGGGGGCATTGGAACACCGGGGAGCTGTTTTTT.

The chain recombines TRBV28 with TRBJ1-5; tentative D call: TRBD1 (6 bases). V was cut by 3 bases and J by 0 bases, with 18 bases left in between. Looked up from germline, CDR1 is MDHEN and CDR2 is SYDVKM. The CDR3 sequence is 18 residues long. For the CDR3, the DNA is TGTGCCAGCAGTTTTCGGTTGTGGGGGCGCGATAGCAATCAGCCCCAGCATTTT. Translation: CASSFRLWGRDSNQPQHF.

The rearrangement links TRBV29-1 to TRBJ2-5; TRBD1 matches at 9 bases. V lost 7 bases, J lost 4 bases, and 4 bases stayed unmatched. The germline V gene encodes CDR1 SQVTM and CDR2 ANQGSEA. The CDR3 covers 12 residues. This CDR3 is CSALDRGETQYF. CDR3 DNA sequence: TGCAGCGCCTTGGACAGGGGAGAGACCCAGTACTTC. Full variable domain (outside the CDR3, taken from reference TRBV29-1 and TRBJ2-5): SAVISQKPSRDICQRGTSLTIQCQVDSQVTMMFWYRQQPGQSLTLIATANQGSEATYESGFVIDKFPISRPNLTFSTLTVSNMSPEDSSIYLCSALDRGETQYFGPGTRLLVL.

The J gene is TRBJ2-1, the V gene TRBV5-1; TRBD1 matches 8 bases. Germline V lookup: CDR1 SGHRS, CDR2 YFSETQ. V shed 3 bases and J 3 bases; nucleotides not matched to a gene: 2. The CDR3 spans 14 residues. The CDR3 here is CASSSGQVYNEQFF. Written as DNA, the CDR3 is TGCGCCAGCAGCTCGGGACAGGTCTACAATGAGCAGTTCTTC.

The chain couples TRBV7-9 to TRBJ2-1; no clear D gene. The CDR3 totals 13 residues. Germline V gene sequence: CDR1 SEHNR, CDR2 FQNEAQ (reference sequence). V was pared by 0 bases and J by 4 bases, with 4 bases between. The CDR3 DNA reads TGTGCCAGCAGCTTAGCGGAGTACAATGAGCAGTTCTTC. It translates to CASSLAEYNEQFF.

The chain has TRBV7-2 and TRBJ1-5; 7 bases align to TRBD1. CDR1 is SGHTA, CDR2 FQGNSA, per germline. The ends lost 3 bases at V and 4 bases at J; junction bases unmatched: 9. The CDR3 consists of 16 residues. The CDR3 sequence: CASSFDRAQVNQPQHF. The CDR3 nucleotides read TGTGCCAGCAGCTTTGACAGGGCCCAGGTTAATCAGCCCCAGCATTTT.

The chain links TRBV19 to TRBJ2-3; D is perhaps TRBD1 (5 bases). CDR3 size: 15 residues. The ends were cut back, 2 bases at V and 0 bases at J, with 9 bases in the middle. Looked up from germline, CDR1 is LNHDA and CDR2 is SQIVND (reference sequence). The CDR3 DNA reads as TGTGCCAGTAGTATACAGGGCCTTAGCACAGATACGCAGTATTTT. It specifies CASSIQGLSTDTQYF.

This chain connects TRBV29-1 to TRBJ1-6; weak D call: TRBD1 (6 bases). Germline V gene sequence: CDR1 SQVTM, CDR2 ANQGSEA. The CDR3 totals 12 residues. Trimming removed 6 bases at V and 6 bases at J, with 9 bases between. CDR3 sequence: CSVKDSNSPLHF. CDR3 nucleotides: TGCAGCGTAAAGGACAGTAATTCACCCCTCCACTTT. Full variable domain (remainder filled in from reference TRBV29-1 and TRBJ1-6): SAVISQKPSRDICQRGTSLTIQCQVDSQVTMMFWYRQQPGQSLTLIATANQGSEATYESGFVIDKFPISRPNLTFSTLTVSNMSPEDSSIYLCSVKDSNSPLHFGNGTRLTVT.

This clone was detected only once. The V and J genes are TRBV19 and TRBJ2-1, with TRBD2 identical over 11 bases. V gave up 5 bases and J gave up 6 bases; unmatched junction bases: 9. CDR1 is LNHDA and CDR2 is SQIVND in the germline V gene (reference sequence). This CDR3 is built from 16 residues. The CDR3 loop reads CASSLTGTSGPNEQFF. The CDR3 nucleotides are TGTGCCAGTAGTCTGACCGGGACTAGCGGCCCCAATGAGCAGTTCTTC.

This clone was seen once. The chain employs TRBV19 and TRBJ1-5, with 11 bases fitting TRBD1. Per the germline V gene, CDR1 is LNHDA and CDR2 is SQIVND (reference sequence). Trimming took 6 bases from V and 6 from J; bases not matched to a gene: 4. CDR3 length: 14 residues. The CDR3 DNA sequence: TGTGCCAGTAGCCTCGGGACAGGGGGTCAGCCCCAGCATTTT. The encoded protein is CASSLGTGGQPQHF.

This chain links TRBV7-2 with TRBJ2-2; TRBD2 matches at 8 bases. V lost 2 bases, J lost 3 bases, and 11 bases stayed unmatched. From germline, CDR1 is SGHTA and CDR2 FQGNSA. The CDR3 is 18 amino acids. CDR3 residues: CASSLRGRGGSDTGELFF. CDR3 sequence (DNA): TGTGCCAGCAGCTTAAGGGGTCGGGGGGGGTCGGACACCGGGGAGCTGTTTTTT.

This chain joins TRBV19 and TRBJ2-5; 8 bases map to TRBD1. The J call is in doubt because the DNA end fits TRBJ2-7 better. CDR1 is LNHDA, CDR2 SQIVND, per germline (reference sequence). This CDR3 comprises 15 residues. The CDR3 loop reads CASSLSIRGPYEQYF. The CDR3 nucleotides read TGTGCCAGTAGTCTATCGATCAGGGGGCCCTACGAGCAGTACTTC.

The chain has TRBV27 and TRBJ2-2; 7 nucleotides line up with TRBD2. The germline gives CDR1 MNHEY, CDR2 SMNVEV (reference sequence). Trimming took 5 bases from V and 2 from J; bases not matched to a gene: 11. The CDR3 extends over 17 amino acids. The CDR3 DNA reads TGTGCCAGCAGTGCGTTGACTAGCCCGTCTAACACCGGGGAGCTGTTTTTT. Translating it yields CASSALTSPSNTGELFF.

The V gene is TRBV5-1, the J gene TRBJ2-7; 8 bases agree with TRBD1. Germline V CDR1 and CDR2: SGHRS, YFSETQ. The CDR3 is 14 amino acids. J gave up 7 bases and V 4 bases, and 10 bases lay outside the gene matches. The CDR3, as DNA: TGCGCCAGCAGCCCCACAGGGGGTTCGGGAGAGCAGTACTTC. Translation gives CASSPTGGSGEQYF.

V and J are TRBV9 and TRBJ1-2, with D possibly being TRBD1 (5 bases). Germline V gene data show CDR1 as SGDLS and CDR2 as YYNGEE. V was clipped by 3 bases and J by 4 bases, with 13 bases between them. This CDR3 spans 14 amino acids. The CDR3, as DNA: TGTGCCAGCAGCGCACTCAGGGACTCCTATGGCTACACCTTC. This gives the protein CASSALRDSYGYTF.

The V call is TRBV5-1, the J call TRBJ1-5; 7 bases map to TRBD1. V trimming: 4 bases; J trimming: 7 bases; junction bases outside the gene matches: 11. This CDR3 is built from 15 residues. Germline V CDR1 and CDR2: SGHRS, YFSETQ. The CDR3 protein is CASSITTGPEQPQHF. DNA for the CDR3: TGCGCCAGCAGCATAACGACAGGGCCCGAGCAGCCCCAGCATTTT.